This entry describes one T cell receptor beta chain. The source of the sample is a study of blood T cell repertoires in COVID-19. Study in general: From T cells, B-cell-depleted T cells, or PBMCs came the material, which was cDNA or gDNA.

Germline loops: CDR1 GTSNPN, CDR2 SVGIG (reference sequence). The V and J ends lost 8 bases and 2 bases, in that order; junction bases with no gene match: 9. The CDR3 is 15 residues long. TCRdb's copy holds only in-frame clones and misses some; the assay was immunoSEQ multiplex PCR. The sample shows 70,000 to 90,000 clones, 70% to 90% of them seen only once. Sequences were obtained from peripheral blood. This receptor was identified in a human donor in a cohort sampled during active COVID-19. The chain joins TRBV30 to TRBJ2-5; the match to TRBD1 covers 12 bases. CDR3 in amino acids: CAQRDRGPVQETQYF. For the CDR3, the DNA is TGTGCCCAACGGGACAGGGGGCCCGTACAAGAGACCCAGTACTTC. The whole variable domain, filled in from reference TRBV30 and TRBJ2-5, reads SQTIHQWPATLVQPVGSPLSLECTVEGTSNPNLYWYRQAAGRGLQLLFYSVGIGQISSEVPQNLSASRPQDRQFILSSKKLLLSDSGFYLCAQRDRGPVQETQYFGPGTRLLVL.